This passage covers 12 T cell receptor beta chains from one sample sequenced in a study of blood T cell repertoires in COVID-19. Assay: immunoSEQ multiplex PCR; the TCRdb copy retains only in-frame clones and omits some. The sample lists roughly 210,000 clones, around nine tenths occurring once. Material for sequencing was PBMCs or T cells enriched from blood (not recorded which). The origin of the receptors is a man younger than 45 in a cohort exposed to, infected with or recovered from COVID-19 (not recorded which).

This chain joins TRBV10-2 and TRBJ2-7, with a weak D call TRBD2 (5 bases). V gave up 4 bases and J gave up 9 bases, with 13 bases separating them. This CDR3 comprises 12 residues. The germline CDR1 and CDR2 sequences are WSHSY and SAAADI. The CDR3 loop is CASSAPSRGQYF. The CDR3 coding sequence is TGCGCCAGCAGTGCTCCATCCCGGGGGCAGTACTTC.

This chain uses TRBV28 with TRBJ2-3; D not certain. Per the germline V gene, CDR1 is MDHEN and CDR2 is SYDVKM. This CDR3 region has 15 residues. Trimming removed 3 bases from V and 1 base from J, with 11 bases in between. The CDR3 nucleotides are TGTGCCAGCAGTTTCCGCGCGGATCGCACAGATACGCAGTATTTT. This gives the protein CASSFRADRTDTQYF.

The DNA for the CDR3 is TGCGCCAGCAGCCAAGCAACCTCGCGGGCCACTGAAGCTTTCTTT. Amino acids: CASSQATSRATEAFF. The V and J genes are TRBV4-3 and TRBJ1-1; D gene unclear. V dropped 1 base and J dropped 4 bases, with 13 bases sitting between them. The CDR3 is made up of 15 amino acids. Germline lookup yields CDR1 LGHNA and CDR2 YSLEER.

The chain is built from TRBV19 and TRBJ2-3; the D gene is possibly TRBD1 (7 bases). V was trimmed by 3 bases and J by 3 bases, leaving 16 bases between them. Germline assignment: CDR1 LNHDA and CDR2 SQIVND (reference sequence). The length of the CDR3 is 16 residues. Written as DNA, the CDR3 is TGTGCCAGTAGTATCGGGACTTCGGGACAGACAGATACGCAGTATTTT. Amino acids: CASSIGTSGQTDTQYF.

The chain uses TRBV11-2 and TRBJ2-2; 9 nucleotides match TRBD1. Germline CDR1 and CDR2: SGHAT and FQNNGV. CDR3 length: 15 amino acids. V shed 5 bases, J shed 5 bases, and the junction held 6 bases outside the gene matches. This chain's CDR3 is CASSLTGGRTGELFF. CDR3 bases: TGTGCCAGCAGCCTTACAGGGGGCCGGACCGGGGAGCTGTTTTTT.

The chain combines TRBV5-6 with TRBJ2-1, with TRBD2 as a possible D gene (6 bases). Trimming took 2 bases from V and 7 from J, leaving 16 bases between them. Germline-derived CDR1 and CDR2 are SGHDT and YYEEEE. The CDR3 contains 15 residues. This CDR3 reads CASSFGRDLVNEQFF. The CDR3 DNA reads TGTGCCAGCAGCTTTGGACGGGACTTGGTAAATGAGCAGTTCTTC.

V gene TRBV7-8 combines with J gene TRBJ2-1, with D tentatively TRBD1 (5 bases). Germline CDR1 and CDR2: SGHVS and FQNEAQ. This CDR3 contains 14 residues. Trimming removed 6 bases at V and 14 bases at J, with 23 bases between. CDR3 sequence reads: CASSSPSQGLGEFF. Here the CDR3 DNA reads TGTGCCAGCAGTTCCCCCTCGCAGGGTTTAGGTGAGTTCTTC. Looking up the rest from reference TRBV7-8 and TRBJ2-1 gives the full variable domain: GAGVSQSPRYKVAKRGQDVALRCDPISGHVSLFWYQQALGQGPEFLTYFQNEAQLDKSGLPSDRFFAERPEGSVSTLKIQRTQQEDSAVYLCASSSPSQGLGEFFGPGTRLTVL.

The chain uses TRBV15 and TRBJ1-2; possibly TRBD1 for D (6 bases). CDR3 size: 19 residues. From germline, CDR1 is LNHNV and CDR2 YYDKDF (reference sequence). V lost 3 bases to trimming and J lost 0 bases, with 23 bases between them. CDR3 loop: CATSRGGLSSFETNYGYTF. Written as DNA, the CDR3 is TGTGCCACCAGCAGGGGGGGGCTTTCGTCCTTTGAAACTAACTATGGCTACACCTTC.

V gene TRBV19 combines with J gene TRBJ2-2; D uncertain. Germline loops: CDR1 LNHDA, CDR2 SQIVND (reference sequence). V was trimmed by 4 bases and J by 6 bases, leaving 9 bases between them. The CDR3 consists of 13 residues. CDR3 region: CASSRDSSGELFF. In DNA form, the CDR3 reads TGTGCCAGTAGTAGAGATTCTTCCGGGGAGCTGTTTTTT. Full variable domain (remainder filled in from reference TRBV19 and TRBJ2-2): DGGITQSPKYLFRKEGQNVTLSCEQNLNHDAMYWYRQDPGQGLRLIYYSQIVNDFQKGDIAEGYSVSREKKESFPLTVTSAQKNPTAFYLCASSRDSSGELFFGEGSRLTVL.

This chain connects TRBV5-1 to TRBJ2-7; 9 bases map to TRBD1. Germline V gives CDR1 SGHRS, CDR2 YFSETQ. The J segment lost 2 bases and the V segment lost 2 bases, leaving 5 bases of the junction unmatched. This CDR3 is built from 15 residues. The CDR3 here is CASSLGTGYTYEQYF. The CDR3 DNA reads as TGCGCCAGCAGCTTAGGGACAGGGTACACCTACGAGCAGTACTTC.

This chain uses TRBV27 with TRBJ2-2; D ambiguous. Germline CDR1 is MNHEY and CDR2 is SMNVEV (reference sequence). This CDR3 is 16 amino acids long. The V end lost 5 bases, the J end lost 5 bases, and 18 bases lay between the germline ends. The DNA of the CDR3 is TGTGCCAGCAGTATAGACATAAGAAGAGAAACCGGGGAGCTGTTTTTT. Translation: CASSIDIRRETGELFF.

V and J are TRBV12-5 and TRBJ2-1; possibly TRBD1 for D (5 bases). With 1 base removed from V and 7 bases from J, the gap between germline ends came to 8 bases. The germline CDR1 and CDR2 sequences are LGHNT and FRNRAP. The CDR3 has 13 amino acids. The CDR3 nucleotides are TGTGCTAGTGGTTTGGGACAGTGGAATGAGCAGTTCTTC. Translating it yields CASGLGQWNEQFF.